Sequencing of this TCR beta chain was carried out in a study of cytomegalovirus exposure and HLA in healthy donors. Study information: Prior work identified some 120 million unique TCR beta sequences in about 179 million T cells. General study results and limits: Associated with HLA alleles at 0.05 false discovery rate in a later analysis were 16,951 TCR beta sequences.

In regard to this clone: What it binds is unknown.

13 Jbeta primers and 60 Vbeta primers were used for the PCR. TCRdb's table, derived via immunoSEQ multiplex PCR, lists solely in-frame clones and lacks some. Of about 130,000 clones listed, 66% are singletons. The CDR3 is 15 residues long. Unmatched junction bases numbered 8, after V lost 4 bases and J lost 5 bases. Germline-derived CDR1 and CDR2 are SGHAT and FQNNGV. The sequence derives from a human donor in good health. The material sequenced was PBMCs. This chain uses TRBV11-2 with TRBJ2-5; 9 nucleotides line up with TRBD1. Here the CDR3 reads CASSSYRGRRETQYF. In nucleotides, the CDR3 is TGTGCCAGCAGCTCTTACAGGGGGCGAAGGGAGACCCAGTACTTC.